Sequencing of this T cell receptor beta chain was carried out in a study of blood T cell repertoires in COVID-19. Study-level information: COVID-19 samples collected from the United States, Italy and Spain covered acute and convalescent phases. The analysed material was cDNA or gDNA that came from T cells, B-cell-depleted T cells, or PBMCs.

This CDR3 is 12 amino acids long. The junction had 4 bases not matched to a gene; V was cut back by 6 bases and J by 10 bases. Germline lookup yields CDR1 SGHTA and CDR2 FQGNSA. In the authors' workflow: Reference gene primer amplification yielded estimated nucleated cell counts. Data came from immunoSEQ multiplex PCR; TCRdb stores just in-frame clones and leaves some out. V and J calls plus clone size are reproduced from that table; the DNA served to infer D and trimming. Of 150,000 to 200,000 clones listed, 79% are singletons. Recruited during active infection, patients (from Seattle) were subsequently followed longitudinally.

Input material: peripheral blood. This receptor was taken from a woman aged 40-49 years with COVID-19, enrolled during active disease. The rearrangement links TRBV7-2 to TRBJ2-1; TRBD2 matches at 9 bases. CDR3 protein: CASSTTSGEQFF. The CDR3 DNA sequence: TGTGCCAGCAGTACGACTAGCGGAGAGCAGTTCTTC. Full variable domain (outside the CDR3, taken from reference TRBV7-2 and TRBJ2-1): GAGVSQSPSNKVTEKGKDVELRCDPISGHTALYWYRQSLGQGLEFLIYFQGNSAPDKSGLPSDRFSAERTGGSVSTLTIQRTQQEDSAVYLCASSTTSGEQFFGPGTRLTVL.